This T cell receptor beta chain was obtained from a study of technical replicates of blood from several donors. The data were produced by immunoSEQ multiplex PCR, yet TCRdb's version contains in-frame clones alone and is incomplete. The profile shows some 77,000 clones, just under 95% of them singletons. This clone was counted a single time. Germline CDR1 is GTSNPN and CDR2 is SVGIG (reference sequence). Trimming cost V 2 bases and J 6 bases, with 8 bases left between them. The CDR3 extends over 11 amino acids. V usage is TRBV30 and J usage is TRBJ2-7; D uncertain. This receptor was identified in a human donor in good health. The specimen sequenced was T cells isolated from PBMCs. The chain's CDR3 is CAWSPSGEQYF. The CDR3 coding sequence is TGTGCCTGGAGTCCGTCAGGCGAGCAGTACTTC.